The table lists the clone carrying this TCR beta chain with a few counts. Its antigen remains unidentified. V lost 5 bases to trimming and J lost 4 bases; unmatched junction nucleotides: 12. The CDR3 sequence is 17 residues long. Germline V lookup: CDR1 MDHEN, CDR2 SYDVKM. The PCR employed 60 Vbeta primers together with 13 Jbeta primers. Assay: immunoSEQ multiplex PCR; the TCRdb copy retains only in-frame clones and omits some. The sample records around 130,000 clones, 73% being singletons. The record originates from a study of cytomegalovirus exposure and HLA in healthy donors. Findings and limits, study-wide: Some V segments, TRBV6-2 and TRBV6-3 among them, were indistinguishable and were therefore excluded. CMV antigen specificity was confirmed in vitro for a few CMV-associated chains. It has been reported that TCR beta sequences accurately predicted the HLA-A and HLA-B alleles of most subjects.

The source of this sequence is a woman in her forties in good health and CMV-seropositive. The sequenced sample consisted of PBMCs. The chain uses TRBV28 and TRBJ1-3, with TRBD1 matching 9 bases. The CDR3 protein is CASSGSLGQGSGNTIYF. The CDR3 coding sequence is TGTGCCAGCAGTGGGTCATTGGGACAGGGCTCCGGAAACACCATATATTTT.